These 25 T cell receptor beta chains originate from one sample sequenced in a study of Ad26.COV2.S vaccination and SARS-CoV-2 variants. The treatment denotes: some 20 received Ad26.COV2.S at low or high dose, single or two shots; five or six received placebo; per-sample allocation not given. Specimen acquisition occurred on day 63 following the initial vaccine or placebo injection. Libraries were prepared by immunoSEQ multiplex PCR; TCRdb keeps only in-frame clonotypes and omits some of them. The sample lists 350,000 to 500,000 clones, roughly nine tenths occurring once. This sample comprised peripheral blood, obtained in a trial of Ad26.COV2.S vaccine versus placebo. The receptors were gathered from a person aged 18-65 years who received the Ad26.COV2.S COVID-19 vaccine or a placebo.

This chain uses TRBV2 with TRBJ2-6; D possibly matches TRBD1 or TRBD2 (5 bases each). The germline gives CDR1 SNHLY, CDR2 FYNNEI. The CDR3 loop spans 16 amino acids. The ends were cut back, 4 bases at V and 4 bases at J, with 14 bases in the middle. CDR3 region: CASSGWWGSGANVLTF. The DNA of the CDR3 is TGTGCCAGCAGTGGTTGGTGGGGGTCCGGGGCCAACGTCCTGACTTTC.

The chain uses TRBV12-5 and TRBJ2-2, with 7 bases aligning to TRBD2. This CDR3 contains 18 residues. Germline-derived CDR1 and CDR2 are LGHNT and FRNRAP. V dropped 4 bases and J dropped 3; count of bases not matched to a gene: 14. The CDR3: CASGWEVGGSGDTGELFF. The CDR3 DNA follows: TGTGCTAGTGGTTGGGAAGTCGGGGGGAGTGGTGACACCGGGGAGCTGTTTTTT.

This CDR3 reads CASSVSLAGANTGELFF. DNA for the CDR3: TGTGCCAGCAGCGTATCCTTAGCGGGGGCGAACACCGGGGAGCTGTTTTTT. The J gene is TRBJ2-2, the V gene TRBV9; 9 positions match TRBD2. The CDR3 has 17 residues. Trimming removed 1 base from V and 0 bases from J; junction bases left unmatched: 4. Germline CDR1 and CDR2: SGDLS and YYNGEE. Based on the CDR3 plus reference TRBV9 and TRBJ2-2, the full variable domain is DSGVTQTPKHLITATGQRVTLRCSPRSGDLSVYWYQQSLDQGLQFLIQYYNGEERAKGNILERFSAQQFPDLHSELNLSSLELGDSALYFCASSVSLAGANTGELFFGEGSRLTVL.

The genes are TRBV11-3 and TRBJ2-2, with a possible D match to TRBD2 (6 bases). CDR1 SGHNT and CDR2 YENEEA come from the germline V gene. This CDR3 spans 17 amino acids. V was shortened by 0 bases and J by 5 bases, with 16 bases between the two germline ends. The DNA for the CDR3 is TGTGCCAGCAGCTTAGAAAGCAGGCTCGGAGGGACCGGGGAGCTGTTTTTT. Protein product: CASSLESRLGGTGELFF.

The chain combines TRBV5-1 with TRBJ1-1; maybe TRBD1 (6 bases). This CDR3 comprises 14 residues. Trimming cost V 5 bases and J 3 bases, with 14 bases left between them. Germline V gives CDR1 SGHRS, CDR2 YFSETQ. CDR3 amino acids: CASREAGHYTEAFF. CDR3 DNA sequence: TGCGCCAGCAGGGAGGCGGGACACTACACTGAAGCTTTCTTT.

The rearrangement links TRBV28 to TRBJ2-3; 8 bases agree with TRBD2. This CDR3 spans 14 amino acids. The V segment lost 5 bases and the J segment 4 bases; nucleotides outside the gene matches: 5. Germline loops: CDR1 MDHEN, CDR2 SYDVKM. The CDR3 loop is CASSKAGLADTQYF. The CDR3 coding sequence is TGTGCCAGCAGTAAAGCGGGACTAGCAGATACGCAGTATTTT.

This chain links TRBV5-1 with TRBJ1-3, with TRBD1 matching over 7 bases. CDR3 size: 15 residues. V was clipped by 4 bases and J by 0 bases; unmatched bases: 4. Germline CDR1 is SGHRS and CDR2 is YFSETQ. The CDR3 protein is CASSEGQVSGNTIYF. DNA for the CDR3: TGCGCCAGCAGCGAAGGACAGGTCTCTGGAAACACCATATATTTT. Combining the CDR3 with reference TRBV5-1 and TRBJ1-3 gives the whole variable domain KAGVTQTPRYLIKTRGQQVTLSCSPISGHRSVSWYQQTPGQGLQFLFEYFSETQRNKGNFPGRFSGRQFSNSRSEMNVSTLELGDSALYLCASSEGQVSGNTIYFGEGSWLTVV.

The chain is built from TRBV12-3 or TRBV12-4 and TRBJ1-5; tentatively, D is TRBD1 (6 bases). Trimming shortened V by 7 bases and J by 6 bases, and 13 bases separated the two germline ends. There are 13 residues in the CDR3. CDR3 DNA sequence: TGTGCCAGCACCTCTCAGGGGCCTCAGCCCCAGCATTTT. Encoded protein: CASTSQGPQPQHF.

This chain uses TRBV28 with TRBJ2-1; 9 bases line up with TRBD1. The germline V gene encodes CDR1 MDHEN and CDR2 SYDVKM. The CDR3 spans 19 residues. After removal of 5 bases from V and 9 bases from J, the junction contained 23 bases not matched to a gene. The CDR3 is CASSPQGQGRPSRRSEQFF. As DNA, the CDR3 is TGTGCCAGCAGTCCCCAAGGACAGGGGAGGCCTAGCCGGCGGAGTGAGCAGTTCTTC.

V gene TRBV7-3 combines with J gene TRBJ2-2, with D perhaps TRBD2 (5 bases). The V gene lost 1 base and the J gene lost 5 bases, with 11 bases spanning the gap. The CDR3 length is 15 residues. The germline V gene encodes CDR1 SGHTA and CDR2 FQGTGA. The CDR3 DNA sequence: TGTGCCAGCAGCTTAAGGCAACGAGGGACCGGGGAGCTGTTTTTT. This encodes CASSLRQRGTGELFF.

The chain uses TRBV28 and TRBJ2-7, with unresolved D. CDR1 and CDR2 from the germline V gene are MDHEN and SYDVKM. The CDR3 length is 11 residues. V lost 4 bases, J lost 2 bases, and 3 bases lay in between. DNA of the CDR3: TGTGCCAGCAGTTCAACCTACGAGCAGTACGTC. Its protein product is CASSSTYEQYV.

The sample holds a few counts of this clone. The CDR3 protein is CASTQGTNTGELFF. Here the CDR3 DNA reads TGTGCCAGCACTCAGGGAACGAACACCGGGGAGCTGTTTTTT. The chain uses TRBV9 and TRBJ2-2, with D maybe TRBD1 (5 bases). The CDR3 sequence is 14 residues long. Germline CDR1 is SGDLS and CDR2 is YYNGEE. V lost 6 bases to trimming and J lost 0 bases, with 9 bases between them.

This rearrangement joins TRBV28 to TRBJ1-5; maybe TRBD1 (5 bases). Germline CDR1 MDHEN, CDR2 SYDVKM. The CDR3 runs 14 residues. The V end was cut by 7 bases, the J end by 0 bases, with 10 bases between. The CDR3 loop reads CASTGHYSNQPQHF. The CDR3 coding sequence is TGTGCCAGCACGGGGCATTATAGCAATCAGCCCCAGCATTTT.

Turning to this clone: Other DNA sequences from this sample encode an identical CDR3 as well. V is TRBV5-1 and J is TRBJ1-1, with D hard to call. This CDR3 contains 12 residues. Trimming took 3 bases from V and 4 from J, leaving 7 bases between them. Germline V gives CDR1 SGHRS, CDR2 YFSETQ. CDR3 bases: TGCGCCAGCAGCTCGGGTGGCACTGAAGCTTTCTTT. Translating gives CASSSGGTEAFF.

This clone was observed a single time. The chain joins TRBV19 to TRBJ1-5, with TRBD1 as a possible D gene (5 bases). Germline V gene data show CDR1 as LNHDA and CDR2 as SQIVND (reference sequence). The CDR3 is 13 amino acids. Trimming took 7 bases from V and 5 from J, leaving 12 bases between them. The DNA of the CDR3 is TGTGCCAGTAATGGACACAGCTATCAGCCCCAGCATTTT. This sequence encodes CASNGHSYQPQHF.

This clone was counted a single time. This chain links TRBV13 with TRBJ2-1; 7 bases match TRBD2. CDR1 and CDR2 from the germline V gene are PRHDT and FYEKMQ (reference sequence). The V gene end was trimmed by 5 bases and the J gene end by 9 bases; junction bases not matched to a gene: 13. The CDR3 is 15 amino acids. Written as DNA, the CDR3 is TGTGCCAGCAGCCCCCTAGGGCGGGAGTCGGTTGAGCAGTTCTTC. This translates into CASSPLGRESVEQFF.

CDR3 sequence: CASSLTMTQTHYGYTF. The CDR3 DNA reads as TGTGCCAGCAGCCTTACAATGACCCAAACCCACTATGGCTACACCTTC. This chain joins TRBV5-5 and TRBJ1-2, with D uncertain. The CDR3 is 16 amino acids. V lost 4 bases, J lost 3 bases, and 19 bases lay in between. Germline V CDR1 and CDR2: SGHKS, YYEKEE (reference sequence).

As concerns this clone: At one end, the junction sequence differs from germline, possibly due to a read error. The V call is TRBV7-7, the J call TRBJ2-5, with 8 nucleotides matching TRBD1. This CDR3 is built from 15 residues. CDR1 is SSHAT, CDR2 FNYEAQ, per germline (reference sequence). DNA of the CDR3: TGTGCTAGCAGCCCCGACAGGGGCGATCTAGAGACCCAGTACTTC. This sequence encodes CASSPDRGDLETQYF.

The chain employs TRBV19 and TRBJ1-6; the D is unclear. The length of the CDR3 is 15 residues. V was pared by 6 bases and J by 1 base, with 10 bases between. The V gene's germline CDR1 is LNHDA and CDR2 SQIVND (reference sequence). CDR3 protein: CASSPAGSYNSPLHF. CDR3 in DNA: TGTGCCAGTAGCCCCGCGGGTTCCTATAATTCACCCCTCCACTTT.

The rearrangement links TRBV10-3 to TRBJ1-1; 7 bases are a match to TRBD1. The CDR3 has 13 amino acids. Per germline, CDR1 ENHRY and CDR2 SYGVKD. V lost 8 bases, J lost 5 bases, and 8 bases stayed unmatched. The CDR3 sequence: CAIQTGSATEAFF. CDR3 coding DNA: TGTGCCATCCAGACAGGGAGCGCGACTGAAGCTTTCTTT.

CDR3 residues: CASSRQGFAGANVLTF. The CDR3 nucleotides are TGTGCCAGCAGTCGACAGGGTTTTGCCGGGGCCAACGTCCTGACTTTC. The V call is TRBV28, the J call TRBJ2-6; 7 bases match TRBD1. Trimming took 5 bases from V and 4 from J; bases not matched to a gene: 8. CDR3 length equals 16 residues. Germline CDR1 is MDHEN and CDR2 is SYDVKM.

This clone was counted only a few times. The chain's CDR3 is CASSLTGAGYTF. CDR3 coding DNA: TGTGCCAGCAGCTTGACCGGGGCTGGCTACACCTTC. The J gene is TRBJ1-2, the V gene TRBV7-2, with D possibly being TRBD1 (5 bases). CDR1 and CDR2 (germline): SGHTA, FQGNSA. The V gene lost 3 bases and the J gene lost 7 bases, with 9 bases spanning the gap. This CDR3 is built from 12 residues.

The rearrangement joins TRBV28 to TRBJ1-2, with a weak D call TRBD1 (5 bases). The ends were cut back, 1 base at V and 0 bases at J, with 9 bases in the middle. Germline V CDR1 and CDR2: MDHEN, SYDVKM. The CDR3 runs to 15 residues. CDR3 bases: TGTGCCAGCAGTTTATCTACAGGAGCTAACTATGGCTACACCTTC. This encodes CASSLSTGANYGYTF.

The rearrangement uses TRBV27 and TRBJ2-1; tentatively, D is TRBD2 (6 bases). V lost 6 bases and J 2 bases, leaving 14 bases between the germline ends. This CDR3 is built from 15 residues. CDR1 is MNHEY, CDR2 SMNVEV, per germline (reference sequence). The CDR3 region is CASSPTPGAYNEQFF. As DNA, the CDR3 is TGTGCCAGCAGCCCGACCCCGGGAGCCTACAATGAGCAGTTCTTC.

The rearrangement links TRBV7-2 to TRBJ2-1, with 11 nucleotides matching TRBD2. The CDR3 contains 16 residues. The germline V gene has CDR1 SGHTA and CDR2 FQGNSA. V lost 2 bases, J lost 3 bases, and 3 bases stayed unmatched. CDR3 coding DNA: TGTGCCAGCAGCTTATATAGCGGGAGGGGCTACAATGAGCAGTTCTTC. Translation gives CASSLYSGRGYNEQFF.